What follows is one T cell receptor (beta chain) and its context. Its antigen remains unidentified. Germline V lookup: CDR1 SNHLY, CDR2 FYNNEI. Trimming cost V 7 bases and J 3 bases, with 12 bases left between them. The CDR3 sequence is 13 residues long. The data originate from a study of untreated major depressive disorder. No current or lifetime mood disorder and depressive symptom score of 5 or less defined controls. Thawed PBMCs underwent magnetic negative selection for CD4+ T cells. Some clones are missing from TCRdb's copy, which holds only in-frame ones; the method was immunoSEQ multiplex PCR. The table records approximately 20,000 clones, approximately 89% of them present only once. Study conclusions and caveats: Depressed patients' CD4+ T cells carried increased TRBV05-01 (Vbeta 5.1) usage versus control CD4+ T cells.

This chain links TRBV2 with TRBJ1-2; maybe TRBD1 (5 bases). The TCR was taken from a woman aged 30 to 39 in good health. The sample comprised CD4+ T cells from PBMCs. The CDR3 sequence is CASTPTEDYGYTF. The CDR3 DNA reads as TGTGCCAGCACTCCGACAGAGGACTATGGCTACACCTTC.